This TCR beta chain emerged from a study of shared clonotypes between healthy human individuals. CD45RO-negative cells were positively selected for CCR7, leaving out terminally differentiated effector memory CD45RA+ cells. For this clone: The antigen remains undetermined.

Study observations and caveats: Blood was the only sampled material, and tissue repertoires likely differ. Sorted-subset sequencing was shown by rarefaction to be incomplete despite large depth.

Sequenced by immunoSEQ multiplex PCR; TCRdb stores in-frame clones only, minus some. The data contain about 2.1 million clones, under 95% of them singletons. The ends were cut back, 4 bases at V and 4 bases at J, with 7 bases in the middle. This CDR3 comprises 12 residues. Germline CDR1 MDHEN, CDR2 SYDVKM. Material for sequencing was naive CD8+ T cells from PBMCs. V gene TRBV28 combines with J gene TRBJ1-1; no reliable D call. This TCR came from a man aged 18 to 30 in good health. Some clones in this sample may be carry-over from other donors' samples. CDR3 loop: CASSSGITEAFF. CDR3 coding DNA: TGTGCCAGCAGTTCCGGGATCACTGAAGCTTTCTTT.